Here is one T cell receptor beta chain with its context. This record belongs to a study of blood T cell repertoires in COVID-19. Study-wide background: Sites in the United States, Italy and Spain provided acute and convalescent COVID-19 samples. PBMCs, B-cell-depleted T cells, or T cells provided the cDNA or gDNA that made up the material.

The CDR3 loop spans 13 amino acids. Trimming took 1 base from V and 6 from J, leaving 10 bases between them. In germline, CDR1 is LNHNV, CDR2 YYDKDF (reference sequence). Original analysis: For nucleated cells, counts were estimated from reference gene primer amplification. Profiling relied on immunoSEQ multiplex PCR, and the TCRdb table lists in-frame clones only, not all of them. The D gene and trimming were derived from the DNA, and the V and J assignments and clone size from that table. Found here are about 64,000 clones, 70% to 80% of them singletons; the top ten hold around 12%. The chain couples TRBV15 to TRBJ2-7; D ambiguous. Sequencing was performed on peripheral blood. The TCR comes from a man aged 80 or over with acute or convalescent COVID-19. CDR3 DNA sequence: TGTGCCACCAGCAGAGCGGTAGCTGGCGAGCAGTACTTC. It codes for CATSRAVAGEQYF. Filled out from reference TRBV15 and TRBJ2-7, the complete variable domain reads DAMVIQNPRYQVTQFGKPVTLSCSQTLNHNVMYWYQQKSSQAPKLLFHYYDKDFNNEADTPDNFQSRRPNTSFCFLDIRSPGLGDTAMYLCATSRAVAGEQYFGPGTRLTVT.